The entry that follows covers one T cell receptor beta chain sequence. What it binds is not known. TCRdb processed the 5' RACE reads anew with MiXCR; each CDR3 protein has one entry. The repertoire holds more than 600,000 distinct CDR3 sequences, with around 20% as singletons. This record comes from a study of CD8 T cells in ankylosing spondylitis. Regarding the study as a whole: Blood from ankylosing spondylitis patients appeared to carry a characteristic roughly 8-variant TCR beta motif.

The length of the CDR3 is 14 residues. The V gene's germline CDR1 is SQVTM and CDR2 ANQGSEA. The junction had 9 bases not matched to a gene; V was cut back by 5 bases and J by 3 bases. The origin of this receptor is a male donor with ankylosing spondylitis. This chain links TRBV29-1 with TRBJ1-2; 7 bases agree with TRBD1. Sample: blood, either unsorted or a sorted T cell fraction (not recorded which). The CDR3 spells CSVTDREHDYGYTF. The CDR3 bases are TGCAGCGTTACCGACAGGGAACACGACTATGGCTACACCTTC. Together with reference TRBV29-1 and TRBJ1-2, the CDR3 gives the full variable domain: SAVISQKPSRDICQRGTSLTIQCQVDSQVTMMFWYRQQPGQSLTLIATANQGSEATYESGFVIDKFPISRPNLTFSTLTVSNMSPEDSSIYLCSVTDREHDYGYTFGSGTRLTVV.